Included here is one T cell receptor beta chain sequence, with context. Its target is not known. This sample stems from a study of blood T cells in healthy people across ages. Notes on the study in general: A roughly linear age-dependent decrease characterized TCR beta diversity per million T cells. Higher diversity, along with more naive CD4+ cells, distinguished long-lived donors from aged donors. Strongly correlated with naive T cell percentage was TCR beta diversity.

Together with a sample-barcoded 5' primer, a J-beta primer mix was included in a second PCR lasting about 6 to 11 cycles. TCRdb called the 5' RACE reads again in MiXCR, with one record for every CDR3 protein. The sample consists of 1.5 million to 2 million distinct CDR3 sequences, about 31% of them appearing once. The CDR3 has 16 amino acids. Germline lookup yields CDR1 LNHDA and CDR2 SQIVND (reference sequence). The V end lost 7 bases, the J end lost 8 bases, and 26 bases lay between the germline ends. The people who gave samples were healthy Caucasians from Russia, aged roughly 6 to 100. Sequenced material: blood. The V gene is TRBV19, the J gene TRBJ1-2; D gene unclear. The clonotype comes from a woman aged 25 to 39 in good health. The CDR3 bases are TGTGCCAGTAATGAAAGAAGTGGCACCCGGGCGTACGGCTACACCTTC. It specifies CASNERSGTRAYGYTF.